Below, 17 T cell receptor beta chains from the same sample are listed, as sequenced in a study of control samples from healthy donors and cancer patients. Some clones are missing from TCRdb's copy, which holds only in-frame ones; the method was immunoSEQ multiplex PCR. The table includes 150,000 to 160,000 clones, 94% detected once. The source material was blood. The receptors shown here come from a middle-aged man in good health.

The CDR3 here is CASSLTGQGYGYTF. The DNA of the CDR3 is TGTGCCAGCAGCTTAACCGGACAGGGGTATGGCTACACCTTC. This chain links TRBV7-8 with TRBJ1-2; 9 bases line up with TRBD1. The CDR3 totals 14 residues. After removal of 2 bases from V and 5 bases from J, the junction contained 3 bases not matched to a gene. The V gene's germline CDR1 is SGHVS and CDR2 FQNEAQ.

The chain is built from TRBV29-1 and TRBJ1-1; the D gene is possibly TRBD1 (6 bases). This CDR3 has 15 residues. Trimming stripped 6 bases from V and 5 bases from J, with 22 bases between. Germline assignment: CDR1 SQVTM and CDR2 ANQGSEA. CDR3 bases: TGCAGCGTGGACTTGGGGGCGGGGAGAGGTACTGAAGCTTTCTTT. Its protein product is CSVDLGAGRGTEAFF.

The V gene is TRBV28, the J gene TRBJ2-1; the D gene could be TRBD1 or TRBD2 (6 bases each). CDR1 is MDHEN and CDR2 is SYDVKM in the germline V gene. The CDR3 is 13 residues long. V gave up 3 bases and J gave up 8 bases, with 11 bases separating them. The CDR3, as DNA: TGTGCCAGCAGTTTGGGGGGCCGGGATGAGCAGTTCTTC. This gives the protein CASSLGGRDEQFF. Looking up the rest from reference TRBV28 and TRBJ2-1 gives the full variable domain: DVKVTQSSRYLVKRTGEKVFLECVQDMDHENMFWYRQDPGLGLRLIYFSYDVKMKEKGDIPEGYSVSREKKERFSLILESASTNQTSMYLCASSLGGRDEQFFGPGTRLTVL.

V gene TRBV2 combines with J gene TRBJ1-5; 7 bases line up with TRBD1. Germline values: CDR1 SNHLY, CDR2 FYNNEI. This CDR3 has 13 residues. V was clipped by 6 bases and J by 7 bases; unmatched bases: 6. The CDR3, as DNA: TGTGCCAGCAGGGGAGACAGGGAACAGCCCCAGCATTTT. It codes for CASRGDREQPQHF. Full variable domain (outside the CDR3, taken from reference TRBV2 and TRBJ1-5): EPEVTQTPSHQVTQMGQEVILRCVPISNHLYFYWYRQILGQKVEFLVSFYNNEISEKSEIFDDQFSVERPDGSNFTLKIRSTKLEDSAMYFCASRGDREQPQHFGDGTRLSIL.

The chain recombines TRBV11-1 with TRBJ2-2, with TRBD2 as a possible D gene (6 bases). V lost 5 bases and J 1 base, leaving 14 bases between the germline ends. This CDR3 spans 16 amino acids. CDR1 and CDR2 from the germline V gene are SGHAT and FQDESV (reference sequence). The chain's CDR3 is CASSLRGLENTGELFF. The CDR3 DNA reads TGTGCCAGCAGCCTAAGGGGACTGGAGAACACCGGGGAGCTGTTTTTT. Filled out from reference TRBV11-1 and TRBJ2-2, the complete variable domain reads EAEVAQSPRYKITEKSQAVAFWCDPISGHATLYWYRQILGQGPELLVQFQDESVVDDSQLPKDRFSAERLKGVDSTLKIQPAELGDSAMYLCASSLRGLENTGELFFGEGSRLTVL.

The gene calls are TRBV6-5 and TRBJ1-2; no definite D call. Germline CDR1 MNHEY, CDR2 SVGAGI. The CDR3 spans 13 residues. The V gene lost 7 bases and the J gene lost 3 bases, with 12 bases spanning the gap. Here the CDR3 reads CASTGRLDYGYTF. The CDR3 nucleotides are TGTGCCAGCACTGGACGGTTAGACTATGGCTACACCTTC.

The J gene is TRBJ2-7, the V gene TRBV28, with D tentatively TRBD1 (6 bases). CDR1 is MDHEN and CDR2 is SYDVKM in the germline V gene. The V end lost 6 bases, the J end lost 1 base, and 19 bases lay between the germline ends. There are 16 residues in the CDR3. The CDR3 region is CASRSQDPRGSYEQYF. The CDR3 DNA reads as TGTGCCAGCAGAAGTCAAGACCCCAGGGGTTCCTACGAGCAGTACTTC.

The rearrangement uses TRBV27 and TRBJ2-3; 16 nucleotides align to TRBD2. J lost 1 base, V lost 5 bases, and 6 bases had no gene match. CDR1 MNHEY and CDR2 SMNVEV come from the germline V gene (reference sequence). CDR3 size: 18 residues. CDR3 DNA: TGTGCCAGCAGTAAAGGGACTAGCGGGGGGGCCCGCACAGATACGCAGTATTTT. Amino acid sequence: CASSKGTSGGARTDTQYF.

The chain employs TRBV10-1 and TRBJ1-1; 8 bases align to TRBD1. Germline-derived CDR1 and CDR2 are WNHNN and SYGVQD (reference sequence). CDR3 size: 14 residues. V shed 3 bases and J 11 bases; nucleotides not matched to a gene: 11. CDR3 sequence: CASSDLRDRGFAFF. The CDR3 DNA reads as TGCGCCAGCAGTGACCTCCGAGACAGGGGCTTCGCTTTCTTT.

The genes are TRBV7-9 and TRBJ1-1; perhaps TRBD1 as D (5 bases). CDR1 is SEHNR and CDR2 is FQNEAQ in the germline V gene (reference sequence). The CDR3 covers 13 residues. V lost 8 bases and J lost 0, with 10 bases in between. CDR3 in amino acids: CASGGPMNTEAFF. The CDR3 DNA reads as TGTGCCAGCGGGGGACCTATGAACACTGAAGCTTTCTTT.

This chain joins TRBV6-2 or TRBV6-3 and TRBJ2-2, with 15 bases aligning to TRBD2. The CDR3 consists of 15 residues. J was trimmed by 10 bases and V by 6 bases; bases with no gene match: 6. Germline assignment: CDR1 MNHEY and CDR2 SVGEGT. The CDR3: CASSRTSGGAVELFF. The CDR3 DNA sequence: TGTGCCAGCAGCCGGACTAGCGGGGGGGCGGTGGAGCTGTTTTTT.

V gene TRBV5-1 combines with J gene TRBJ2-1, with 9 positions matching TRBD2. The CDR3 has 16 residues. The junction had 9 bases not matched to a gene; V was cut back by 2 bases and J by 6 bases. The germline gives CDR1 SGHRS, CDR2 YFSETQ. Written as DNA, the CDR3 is TGCGCCAGCAGCTTAATCGGTAGCGGGGGCCCCAATGAGCAGTTCTTC. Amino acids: CASSLIGSGGPNEQFF.

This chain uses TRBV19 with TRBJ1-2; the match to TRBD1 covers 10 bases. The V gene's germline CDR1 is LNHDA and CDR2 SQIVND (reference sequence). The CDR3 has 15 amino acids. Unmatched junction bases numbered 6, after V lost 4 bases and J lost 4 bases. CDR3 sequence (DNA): TGTGCCAGTAGTACCCCGGACAGGGGGGGCTATGGCTACACCTTC. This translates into CASSTPDRGGYGYTF.

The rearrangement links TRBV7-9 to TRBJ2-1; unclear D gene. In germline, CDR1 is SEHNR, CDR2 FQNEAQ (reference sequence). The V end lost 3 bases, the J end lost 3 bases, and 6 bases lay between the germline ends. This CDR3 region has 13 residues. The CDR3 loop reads CASSFANYNEQFF. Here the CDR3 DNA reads TGTGCCAGCAGCTTTGCCAACTACAATGAGCAGTTCTTC.

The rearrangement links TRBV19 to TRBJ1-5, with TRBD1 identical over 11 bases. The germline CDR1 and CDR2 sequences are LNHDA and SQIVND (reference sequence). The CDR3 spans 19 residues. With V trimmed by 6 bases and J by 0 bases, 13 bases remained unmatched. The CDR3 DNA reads TGTGCCAGTAGACCTACGGTCCGGGACAGGGGGAATAGCAATCAGCCCCAGCATTTT. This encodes CASRPTVRDRGNSNQPQHF.

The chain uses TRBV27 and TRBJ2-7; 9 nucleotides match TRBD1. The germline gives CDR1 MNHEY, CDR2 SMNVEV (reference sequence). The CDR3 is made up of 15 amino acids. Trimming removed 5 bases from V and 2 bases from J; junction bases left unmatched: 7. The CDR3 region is CASSRGTGIAYEQYF. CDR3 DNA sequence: TGTGCCAGCAGTCGCGGGACAGGGATAGCCTACGAGCAGTACTTC.

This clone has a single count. CDR3 in amino acids: CASSPETGEGEKLFF. CDR3 DNA sequence: TGTGCCAGCAGTCCAGAGACAGGGGAGGGAGAAAAACTGTTTTTT. The chain is built from TRBV6-5 and TRBJ1-4, with 8 bases lining up with TRBD1. The CDR3 loop spans 15 amino acids. Germline V gives CDR1 MNHEY, CDR2 SVGAGI. Trimming at V came to 5 bases and at J to 8 bases, leaving 10 bases not matched to a gene.